Below are 25 T cell receptor beta chains sequenced from a single sample in a study of T cell responses to AZD1222 COVID-19 vaccine (dated by TCRdb to the early 2020s). The label giving this sample's time point can be read as: about 28 days (+/-7) after the second vaccine dose. To prepare the library, the immunoSEQ multiplex PCR assay was applied. TCRdb obtained this table from immuneACCESS and retained in-frame rearrangements with V and J assigned. These tables miss some clones; where compared with another copy, unresolved V genes account for less than half of the shortfall, and the remainder is unexplained. The sample table records 100,000 to 150,000 clones; about 92% of these occur just once. The ten largest clones add up to around 5% of the sample. Sequenced here: peripheral blood, sampled 28 days after the second AZD1222 dose. The source of these receptors is an adult who received the AZD1222 COVID-19 vaccine.

The chain links TRBV4-3 to TRBJ2-2; 14 bases align to TRBD2. The ends lost 3 bases at V and 5 bases at J; junction bases unmatched: 11. The CDR3 spans 19 residues. Per the germline V gene, CDR1 is LGHNA and CDR2 is YSLEER. CDR3 DNA sequence: TGCGCCAGCAGCCAGAGTCCGGGACTAGCGGGAGTATCAACCGGGGAGCTGTTTTTT. Its protein product is CASSQSPGLAGVSTGELFF.

The rearrangement joins TRBV7-8 to TRBJ1-2, with TRBD1 as a possible D gene (5 bases). This CDR3 is built from 15 residues. Trimming pared 1 base from V and 4 bases from J, leaving 13 bases between. Germline CDR1 is SGHVS and CDR2 is FQNEAQ. CDR3 amino acids: CASSLVAGGGYGYTF. In DNA form, the CDR3 reads TGTGCCAGCAGCTTAGTTGCGGGGGGAGGCTATGGCTACACCTTC. Drawing the rest from reference TRBV7-8 and TRBJ1-2, the complete variable domain is GAGVSQSPRYKVAKRGQDVALRCDPISGHVSLFWYQQALGQGPEFLTYFQNEAQLDKSGLPSDRFFAERPEGSVSTLKIQRTQQEDSAVYLCASSLVAGGGYGYTFGSGTRLTVV.

The genes are TRBV12-3 or TRBV12-4 and TRBJ2-1; D remains unclear. The CDR3 has 10 amino acids. The V gene lost 6 bases and the J gene lost 7 bases, with 4 bases spanning the gap. CDR3 bases: TGTGCCAGCAGGGGGAATGAGCAGTTCTTC. It is translated as CASRGNEQFF.

The V and J genes are TRBV3-1 (or the pseudogene TRBV3-2) and TRBJ2-7; D is unclear. The CDR3 sequence is 15 residues long. V gave up 1 base and J gave up 6 bases, with 16 bases separating them. Germline assignment: CDR1 LGHDT and CDR2 YNNKEL (reference sequence). Here the CDR3 DNA reads TGTGCCAGCAGCCAAGGGGTATCGTCGAGCGCCGAGCAGTACTTC. It encodes CASSQGVSSSAEQYF.

The chain links TRBV7-5 to TRBJ1-4; the D call of TRBD1 is as the table states it, not checked on the DNA. TRBV7-5 is shown as a pseudogene. The CDR3 has 17 amino acids. CDR3 in amino acids: CVRSPQSGQGTNEKLFF. In nucleotides, the CDR3 is TGTGTCAGAAGCCCCCAAAGCGGACAGGGTACTAATGAAAAACTGTTTTTT.

The J gene is TRBJ2-3, the V gene TRBV7-2; D gene unclear. Germline CDR1 SGHTA, CDR2 FQGNSA. This CDR3 has 16 residues. V dropped 5 bases and J dropped 3 bases, with 18 bases sitting between them. The CDR3 DNA sequence: TGTGCCAGCAGCATCTCCCAGAGTATAGGTACAGATACGCAGTATTTT. Translation: CASSISQSIGTDTQYF. The full variable domain, its missing parts supplied by reference TRBV7-2 and TRBJ2-3, is GAGVSQSPSNKVTEKGKDVELRCDPISGHTALYWYRQSLGQGLEFLIYFQGNSAPDKSGLPSDRFSAERTGGSVSTLTIQRTQQEDSAVYLCASSISQSIGTDTQYFGPGTRLTVL.

The rearrangement joins TRBV18 to TRBJ2-3; D not certain. V lost 3 bases, J lost 1 base, and 14 bases lay in between. From germline, CDR1 is KGHSH and CDR2 LQKENI. The CDR3 runs 16 residues. The CDR3 DNA sequence: TGTGCCAGCTCACCGTTAAGTAGCCGAGGCACAGATACGCAGTATTTT. The encoded protein is CASSPLSSRGTDTQYF.

V is TRBV6-1 and J is TRBJ1-3; 8 nucleotides match TRBD1. CDR1 and CDR2 from the germline V gene are MNHNS and SASEGT. V lost 1 base, J lost 0 bases, and 5 bases stayed unmatched. CDR3 size: 17 residues. The CDR3 is CASSEDLGQGSGNTIYF. CDR3 coding DNA: TGTGCCAGCAGTGAAGATTTAGGACAGGGCTCTGGAAACACCATATATTTT.

This sequence joins TRBV18 and TRBJ1-4; 9 nucleotides line up with TRBD1. Per germline, CDR1 KGHSH and CDR2 LQKENI. The V segment lost 6 bases and the J segment 8 bases; nucleotides outside the gene matches: 10. The CDR3 is 15 amino acids. CDR3 loop: CASSQTGGGGEKLFF. The CDR3 DNA reads as TGTGCCAGCTCCCAAACAGGGGGCGGAGGCGAAAAACTGTTTTTT. Full variable domain (missing parts from reference TRBV18 and TRBJ1-4): NAGVMQNPRHLVRRRGQEARLRCSPMKGHSHVYWYRQLPEEGLKFMVYLQKENIIDESGMPKERFSAEFPKEGPSILRIQQVVRGDSAAYFCASSQTGGGGEKLFFGSGTQLSVL.

To note about this clone: The same CDR3 also results from other DNA sequences found in this sample. The chain is built from TRBV6-6 and TRBJ2-2; 9 bases match TRBD2. The CDR3 contains 16 residues. The V gene end was trimmed by 3 bases and the J gene end by 7 bases; junction bases not matched to a gene: 9. The germline CDR1 and CDR2 sequences are MNHNY and SVGAGI (reference sequence). CDR3 region: CASSYMAGGLNGELFF. In DNA, the CDR3 is TGTGCCAGCAGTTATATGGCGGGAGGGCTGAACGGGGAGCTGTTTTTT.

This clone turned up a few times. This chain joins TRBV12-3 or TRBV12-4 and TRBJ2-5, with a possible D match to TRBD2 (5 bases). The CDR3 length is 12 residues. Trimming removed 3 bases from V and 5 bases from J, with 7 bases in between. The chain's CDR3 is CASSFREETQYF. The DNA for the CDR3 is TGTGCCAGCAGTTTTAGGGAGGAGACCCAGTACTTC.

This clone was seen just once. The CDR3 protein is CASSQSDRVPDTQYF. The CDR3 DNA reads as TGTGCCAGCAGCCAGTCAGACAGGGTCCCAGATACGCAGTATTTT. This chain connects TRBV3-1 (or the pseudogene TRBV3-2) to TRBJ2-3; 7 nucleotides match TRBD1. CDR3 length equals 15 residues. V lost 3 bases and J lost 4; bases outside the gene matches: 7. The germline CDR1 and CDR2 sequences are LGHDT and YNNKEL (reference sequence).

In DNA, the CDR3 is TGTGCCAGTACCTTCCTCGGGGCGGTTAGCAATCAGCCCCAGCATTTT. This gives the protein CASTFLGAVSNQPQHF. The chain recombines TRBV19 with TRBJ1-5; D is possibly TRBD1 (5 bases). Germline CDR1 and CDR2: LNHDA and SQIVND (reference sequence). With 7 bases removed from V and 0 bases from J, the gap between germline ends came to 16 bases. The CDR3 loop spans 16 amino acids.

The DNA for the CDR3 is TGTGCCAGCAGCCAAGAGGGGTATAATTCACCCCTCCACTTT. Its protein is CASSQEGYNSPLHF. The V and J genes are TRBV27 and TRBJ1-6; the D gene is possibly TRBD1 (5 bases). The CDR3 has 14 amino acids. From germline, CDR1 is MNHEY and CDR2 SMNVEV (reference sequence). Trimming stripped 6 bases from V and 4 bases from J, with 10 bases between.

The chain uses TRBV15 and TRBJ1-3, with D possibly being TRBD1 (6 bases). V lost 0 bases and J lost 4, with 13 bases in between. Germline V gene data show CDR1 as LNHNV and CDR2 as YYDKDF (reference sequence). The CDR3 length is 16 residues. Here the CDR3 reads CATSRDAGAWGNTIYF. Here the CDR3 DNA reads TGTGCCACCAGCAGAGATGCGGGGGCGTGGGGAAACACCATATATTTT.

V and J are TRBV3-1 (or the pseudogene TRBV3-2) and TRBJ1-4, with 8 bases fitting TRBD1. This CDR3 region has 14 residues. The ends lost 4 bases at V and 9 bases at J; junction bases unmatched: 7. The germline CDR1 and CDR2 sequences are LGHDT and YNNKEL (reference sequence). CDR3 protein: CASSPSGGRKKLFF. The CDR3, as DNA: TGTGCCAGCAGCCCCTCAGGGGGCCGGAAAAAACTGTTTTTT.

The chain recombines TRBV5-4 with TRBJ1-1; 9 bases fit TRBD1. V was pared by 4 bases and J by 2 bases, with 9 bases of the junction left unmatched. This CDR3 is built from 16 residues. In germline, CDR1 is SGHNT, CDR2 YYREEE (reference sequence). In DNA form, the CDR3 reads TGTGCCAGCAGCGGAGAGACAGGGGGGAGAAACACTGAAGCTTTCTTT. It specifies CASSGETGGRNTEAFF.

This clone was seen a handful of times. The genes are TRBV20-1 and TRBJ1-2; D is unclear. CDR1 DFQATT and CDR2 SNEGSKA come from the germline V gene (reference sequence). The CDR3 contains 11 residues. Trimming pared 3 bases from V and 8 bases from J, leaving 10 bases between. The CDR3 loop is CSASTGLGYTF. CDR3 DNA: TGCAGTGCTAGTACCGGCTTAGGCTACACCTTC.

This clone was seen a few times. V is TRBV11-1 and J is TRBJ1-4, with TRBD1 identical over 7 bases. CDR3 length: 16 residues. In germline, CDR1 is SGHAT, CDR2 FQDESV (reference sequence). The V gene end was trimmed by 7 bases and the J gene end by 1 base; junction bases not matched to a gene: 9. Written as DNA, the CDR3 is TGTGCCAGCACCCCAGGGGGGGTTAGAACTAATGAAAAACTGTTTTTT. Its protein product is CASTPGGVRTNEKLFF.

The rearrangement joins TRBV18 to TRBJ2-7; unclear D gene. The CDR3 is 13 residues long. Germline loops: CDR1 KGHSH, CDR2 LQKENI. Deletions cut 2 bases from V and 3 bases from J, with 8 bases between. The CDR3 here is CASSPGQYYEQYF. The CDR3 DNA is TGTGCCAGCTCACCAGGGCAGTACTACGAGCAGTACTTC.

The genes are TRBV2 and TRBJ1-1; D unclear. Germline-derived CDR1 and CDR2 are SNHLY and FYNNEI. Between the trimmed V and J ends, which lost 6 bases and 0 bases, there was a span of 11 bases. The CDR3 is 14 residues long. The DNA of the CDR3 is TGTGCCAGCAGCCCAGCGTACATGAACACTGAAGCTTTCTTT. It is translated as CASSPAYMNTEAFF.

V and J are TRBV18 and TRBJ1-2; possibly TRBD1 for D (6 bases). Trimming took 9 bases from V and 4 from J, leaving 12 bases between them. The CDR3 loop spans 12 amino acids. CDR1 and CDR2 (germline): KGHSH, LQKENI. The CDR3 bases are TGTGCCAGGGAACAGGGACCCTATGGCTACACCTTC. This encodes CAREQGPYGYTF.

The rearrangement uses TRBV7-9 and TRBJ1-6, with a tentative D call TRBD1 (5 bases). CDR1 and CDR2 from the germline V gene are SEHNR and FQNEAQ (reference sequence). Trimming took off 5 bases at V and 6 bases at J, with 11 bases between the two ends. The CDR3 extends over 14 amino acids. The CDR3 DNA reads as TGTGCCAGCAGCGCCGGGACGTCTAATTCACCCCTCCACTTT. Protein sequence: CASSAGTSNSPLHF.

The chain combines TRBV3-1 (or the pseudogene TRBV3-2) with TRBJ1-1; 9 bases are a match to TRBD1. V shed 1 base and J 3 bases; nucleotides not matched to a gene: 3. The germline V gene has CDR1 LGHDT and CDR2 YNNKEL (reference sequence). This CDR3 comprises 15 residues. CDR3 bases: TGTGCCAGCAGCCAAGGAGACAGGGGGGACACTGAAGCTTTCTTT. Residues: CASSQGDRGDTEAFF.

This rearrangement joins TRBV25-1 to TRBJ1-5, with D uncertain. The CDR3 runs 14 residues. V lost 0 bases and J 7 bases, leaving 10 bases between the germline ends. The germline gives CDR1 MGHDK, CDR2 SYGVNS. The CDR3 coding sequence is TGTGCCAGCAGTGAATACGCTCTCGGGCAGCCCCAGCATTTT. Translated, it gives CASSEYALGQPQHF. Supplemented by reference TRBV25-1 and TRBJ1-5, the full variable domain reads EADIYQTPRYLVIGTGKKITLECSQTMGHDKMYWYQQDPGMELHLIHYSYGVNSTEKGDLSSESTVSRIRTEHFPLTLESARPSHTSQYLCASSEYALGQPQHFGDGTRLSIL.